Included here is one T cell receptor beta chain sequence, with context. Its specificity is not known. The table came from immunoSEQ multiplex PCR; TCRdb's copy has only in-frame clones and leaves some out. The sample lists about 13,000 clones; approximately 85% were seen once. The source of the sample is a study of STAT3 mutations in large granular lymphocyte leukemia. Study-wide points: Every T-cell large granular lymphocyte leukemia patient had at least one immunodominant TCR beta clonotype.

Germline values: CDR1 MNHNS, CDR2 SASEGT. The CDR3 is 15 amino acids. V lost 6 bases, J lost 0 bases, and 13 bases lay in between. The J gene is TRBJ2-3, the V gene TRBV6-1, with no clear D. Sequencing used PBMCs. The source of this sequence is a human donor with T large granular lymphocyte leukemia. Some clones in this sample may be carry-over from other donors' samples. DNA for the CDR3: TGTGCCAGCAGAACAGCGATTTCTAGCACAGATACGCAGTATTTT. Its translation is CASRTAISSTDTQYF.